The rows below give T cell receptor beta chains drawn from one sample of a study of T cell repertoires in cytomegalovirus infection. MiXCR, applied by TCRdb to the reads, yields one record per CDR3 protein. The sample holds 300,000 to 400,000 distinct CDR3 sequences; 25% are singletons and the top ten take roughly 13%. Their cognate antigens are unknown. The material was cultured PBMCs, obtained from culture after CMV antigen stimulation. The receptors here all came from a human donor in good health (CMV status not recorded). Some clones in this sample may be carry-over from other donors' samples. CDR3s include the opening cysteine and the closing phenylalanine or tryptophan. A D gene is named only where the DNA matches it firmly. Only part of the rows carry a size: once, few, many, or a class if the clone is expanded.

TRBD1	many	TRBV2	TRBJ1-4	CASITDRGTEKLFF	TGTGCCAGCATTACAGACAGGGGGACTGAAAAACTGTTTTTT
-	few	TRBV20-1	TRBJ2-2	CSARVPAQGAGELFF	TGCAGTGCTAGAGTCCCCGCACAGGGTGCCGGGGAGCTGTTTTTT
TRBD1	many	TRBV7-8	TRBJ2-3	CASSLVSGGTGLTDTQYF	TGTGCCAGCAGCTTAGTTTCGGGCGGGACAGGGTTAACAGATACGCAGTATTTT
TRBD2	medium-sized	TRBV7-8	TRBJ2-4	CASSPYGLVTLVNIQYF	TGTGCCAGCAGCCCCTACGGACTAGTGACATTGGTAAACATTCAGTACTTC
TRBD2	many	TRBV7-8	TRBJ2-2	CASRSTSGGELFF	TGTGCCAGCAGAAGTACTAGCGGCGGGGAGCTGTTTTTT
-	-	TRBV28	TRBJ2-7	CASETETEYEQYF	TGTGCCAGCGAAACAGAGACCGAGTACGAGCAGTACTTC
TRBD2	-	TRBV11-2	TRBJ2-4	CASSPTSGRADIQYF	TGTGCCAGCAGCCCGACTAGCGGGAGGGCGGACATTCAGTACTTC
-	-	TRBV3-1	TRBJ1-2	CASSQVGQRRGYTF	TGTGCCAGCAGCCAAGTCGGGCAGCGTCGGGGCTACACCTTC
TRBD1	-	TRBV4-1	TRBJ2-1	CASSHVPDRVNEQFF	TGCGCCAGCAGCCATGTTCCGGACAGGGTGAATGAGCAGTTCTTC
-	-	TRBV30	TRBJ1-1	CAWSVAQDNEAFF	TGTGCCTGGAGTGTAGCTCAGGATAACGAAGCTTTCTTT
-	many	TRBV10-3	TRBJ2-7	CAISELRGVARSYEQYF	TGTGCCATCAGTGAGTTACGAGGGGTAGCGCGGTCCTACGAGCAGTACTTC
TRBD1	-	TRBV29-1	TRBJ1-1	CSVKAGGTEAFF	TGCAGCGTGAAAGCAGGGGGGACTGAAGCTTTCTTT
-	few	TRBV4-1	TRBJ2-5	CASSPEDSLRETQYF	TGCGCCAGCAGCCCAGAGGACAGCCTACGGGAGACCCAGTACTTC
-	-	TRBV25-1	TRBJ2-1	CASSELAFSYNEQFF	TGTGCCAGCAGTGAACTAGCGTTCTCCTACAATGAGCAGTTCTTC
TRBD1	-	TRBV6-2/TRBV6-3	TRBJ1-5	CASNEGQGERGPQHF	TGTGCCAGCAACGAGGGACAGGGGGAAAGGGGGCCCCAGCATTTT
-	-	TRBV4-1	TRBJ2-2	CASSGRGGSGELFF	TGCGCCAGCAGCGGCCGAGGCGGTTCCGGGGAGCTGTTTTTT
TRBD2	-	TRBV20-1	TRBJ2-3	CSAHASGSMADTQYF	TGCAGTGCGCATGCTAGCGGGAGTATGGCAGATACGCAGTATTTT
TRBD1	many	TRBV7-2	TRBJ2-3	CASSLGGQGTDTQYF	TGTGCCAGCAGCTTAGGGGGACAGGGGACAGATACGCAGTATTTT
-	few	TRBV12-3/TRBV12-4	TRBJ2-5	CASSLGTGRTQYF	TGTGCCAGCAGTCTAGGGACGGGCCGCACCCAGTACTTC
TRBD2	few	TRBV7-3	TRBJ2-2	CASSLAGGHTGELFF	TGTGCCAGCAGCCTAGCGGGAGGGCACACCGGGGAGCTGTTTTTT
TRBD1	-	TRBV29-1	TRBJ2-1	CSVGYRGRRGSNEQFF	TGCAGCGTTGGATACCGGGGCCGCAGGGGGAGCAATGAGCAGTTCTTC
-	-	TRBV12-3/TRBV12-4	TRBJ2-4	CASRVSGAGGDIQYF	TGTGCCAGCAGAGTTTCCGGGGCTGGCGGGGACATTCAGTACTTC
TRBD2	few	TRBV10-2	TRBJ2-1	CASRTAGALSYNEQFF	TGCGCCAGCCGAACAGCGGGAGCACTCTCCTACAATGAGCAGTTCTTC
-	-	TRBV7-9	TRBJ2-5	CASSFNAGPETQYF	TGTGCCAGCAGCTTTAATGCGGGCCCAGAGACCCAGTACTTC
-	-	TRBV19	TRBJ2-6	CASRRTGTGANVLTF	TGTGCCAGTAGAAGGACGGGGACTGGGGCCAACGTCCTGACTTTC
-	few	TRBV11-2	TRBJ2-2	CASSLLGGVTGELFF	TGTGCCAGCAGCTTACTTGGCGGGGTCACCGGGGAGCTGTTTTTT
-	many	TRBV7-2	TRBJ1-3	CASSRPLSGSGNTIYF	TGTGCCAGCAGCCGTCCGCTCTCGGGCTCTGGAAACACCATATATTTT
-	-	TRBV12-3/TRBV12-4	TRBJ2-2	CASRPQGSPGELFF	TGTGCCAGCAGGCCTCAGGGTAGCCCCGGGGAGCTGTTTTTT
-	few	TRBV6-5	TRBJ2-1	CASSRGRRVALNEQFF	TGTGCCAGCAGCCGGGGGCGGCGAGTAGCGTTGAATGAGCAGTTCTTC
-	-	TRBV7-9	TRBJ2-2	CASSFIRGNTGELFF	TGTGCCAGCAGCTTTATCAGGGGGAACACCGGGGAGCTGTTTTTT
-	-	TRBV28	TRBJ2-7	CASSLVGPHEQYF	TGTGCCAGCAGCCTAGTCGGGCCCCATGAGCAGTACTTC
TRBD2	-	TRBV7-9	TRBJ2-1	CASSLMGLAHHEQFF	TGTGCCAGCAGCTTAATGGGACTAGCACATCATGAGCAGTTCTTC
TRBD1	many	TRBV7-2	TRBJ1-1	CASSSTGWTEAFF	TGTGCCAGCAGCTCGACAGGGTGGACTGAAGCTTTCTTT
-	-	TRBV11-2	TRBJ2-7	CASSSGRGTRAYEQYF	TGTGCCAGCAGCTCCGGGCGGGGGACAAGAGCCTACGAGCAGTACTTC
-	-	TRBV15	TRBJ2-5	CATSSARYQETQYF	TGTGCCACCAGCAGCGCGAGGTACCAAGAGACCCAGTACTTC
TRBD1	many	TRBV7-2	TRBJ1-1	CASSQRGPMNTEAFF	TGTGCCAGCAGCCAAAGGGGGCCCATGAACACTGAAGCTTTCTTT
-	-	TRBV19	TRBJ1-2	CASNWGRLDSYGYTF	TGTGCCAGTAATTGGGGCAGGCTGGATTCGTATGGCTACACCTTC
-	many	TRBV7-6	TRBJ1-5	CASSPNAYGSNQPQHF	TGTGCCAGCAGTCCCAATGCATATGGTAGCAATCAGCCCCAGCATTTT
TRBD1	-	TRBV4-1	TRBJ1-1	CASSQPGTANTEAFF	TGCGCCAGCAGCCAACCAGGGACAGCGAACACTGAAGCTTTCTTT
-	-	TRBV12-3/TRBV12-4	TRBJ2-7	CASSPLGYSREQYF	TGTGCCAGCAGCCCACTAGGGTACTCTCGCGAGCAGTACTTC
-	few	TRBV4-1	TRBJ1-2	CASSQESTADYGYTF	TGCGCCAGCAGCCAAGAGTCGACAGCCGACTATGGCTACACCTTC
-	-	TRBV7-2	TRBJ2-2	CASSPRGTTWGELFF	TGTGCCAGCAGCCCAAGGGGGACTACCTGGGGGGAGCTGTTTTTT
-	-	TRBV6-2/TRBV6-3	TRBJ2-1	CASSSRLEGPYNEQFF	TGTGCCAGCAGTTCGCGTCTGGAGGGTCCCTACAATGAGCAGTTCTTC
TRBD1	-	TRBV10-3	TRBJ2-2	CAISEPGQYTGELFF	TGTGCCATCAGCGAGCCGGGACAGTACACCGGGGAGCTGTTTTTT
-	few	TRBV5-3	TRBJ1-2	CASSLKFHGEGYTF	TGTGCCAGCAGCTTGAAGTTCCACGGGGAGGGCTACACCTTC
TRBD2	-	TRBV7-9	TRBJ2-5	CASSSERGLARVPGGETQYF	TGTGCCAGCAGCTCCGAGCGGGGACTAGCGAGGGTCCCAGGTGGGGAGACCCAGTACTTC
-	few	TRBV29-1	TRBJ1-2	CSGGYSNYGYTF	TGCAGCGGCGGGTACTCTAACTATGGCTACACCTTC
TRBD1	-	TRBV19	TRBJ2-5	CASSINRGDRGFQETQYF	TGTGCCAGTAGTATTAATAGGGGGGACAGGGGGTTCCAAGAGACCCAGTACTTC
-	-	TRBV6-5	TRBJ2-1	CASSYAGRDGLRGNEQFF	TGTGCCAGCAGTTACGCAGGCAGGGATGGGTTAAGAGGGAATGAGCAGTTCTTC
-	-	TRBV27	TRBJ2-1	CASSLFLGGPYNEQFF	TGTGCCAGCAGTTTATTTTTGGGAGGTCCCTACAATGAGCAGTTCTTC
-	once	TRBV6-6	TRBJ2-1	CASSYSDTGGNEQFF	TGTGCCAGCAGTTACTCCGACACCGGTGGCAATGAGCAGTTCTTC
TRBD2	-	TRBV4-2	TRBJ2-2	CASRTHLADTGELFF	TGTGCCAGCAGAACCCATCTAGCGGACACCGGGGAGCTGTTTTTT
TRBD2	-	TRBV7-3	TRBJ2-2	CASSLGGGPSTGELFF	TGTGCCAGCAGCTTAGGGGGAGGGCCGAGCACCGGGGAGCTGTTTTTT